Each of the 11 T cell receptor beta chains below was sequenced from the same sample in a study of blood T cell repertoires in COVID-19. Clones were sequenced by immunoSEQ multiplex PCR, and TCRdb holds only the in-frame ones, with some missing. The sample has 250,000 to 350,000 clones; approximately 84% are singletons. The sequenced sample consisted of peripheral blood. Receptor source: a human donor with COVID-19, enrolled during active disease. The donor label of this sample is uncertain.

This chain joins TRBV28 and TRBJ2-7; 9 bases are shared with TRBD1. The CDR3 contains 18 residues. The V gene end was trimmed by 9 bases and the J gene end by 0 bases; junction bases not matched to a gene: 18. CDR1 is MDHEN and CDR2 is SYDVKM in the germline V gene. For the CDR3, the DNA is TGTGCCAGGATAAACTTGTCCCGGGACAGGGAACTCTCCTACGAGCAGTACTTC. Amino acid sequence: CARINLSRDRELSYEQYF.

The CDR3 sequence: CSASWSYGYTF. Here the CDR3 DNA reads TGCAGTGCTAGTTGGAGCTATGGCTACACCTTC. This chain joins TRBV20-1 and TRBJ1-2; no definite D call. CDR3 size: 11 residues. Germline V CDR1 and CDR2: DFQATT, SNEGSKA (reference sequence). Trimming left V 3 bases short and J 4 bases short, with 6 bases between.

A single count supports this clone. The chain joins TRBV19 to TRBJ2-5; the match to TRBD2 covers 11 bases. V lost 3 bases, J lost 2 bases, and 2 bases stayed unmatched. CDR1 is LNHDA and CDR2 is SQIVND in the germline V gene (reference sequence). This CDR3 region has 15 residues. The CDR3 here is CASSISGRGQETQYF. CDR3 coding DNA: TGTGCCAGTAGTATTAGCGGGAGGGGACAAGAGACCCAGTACTTC.

The DNA of the CDR3 is TGCGCCAGCAGCTTGGCCTTGGACCAGGGGAGAAGCTATGGCTACACCTTC. This codes for CASSLALDQGRSYGYTF. The chain uses TRBV5-1 and TRBJ1-2; maybe TRBD1 (6 bases). Germline loops: CDR1 SGHRS, CDR2 YFSETQ. This CDR3 has 17 amino acids. Trimming pared 0 bases from V and 4 bases from J, leaving 19 bases between. The full variable domain, rest sourced from reference TRBV5-1 and TRBJ1-2, is KAGVTQTPRYLIKTRGQQVTLSCSPISGHRSVSWYQQTPGQGLQFLFEYFSETQRNKGNFPGRFSGRQFSNSRSEMNVSTLELGDSALYLCASSLALDQGRSYGYTFGSGTRLTVV.

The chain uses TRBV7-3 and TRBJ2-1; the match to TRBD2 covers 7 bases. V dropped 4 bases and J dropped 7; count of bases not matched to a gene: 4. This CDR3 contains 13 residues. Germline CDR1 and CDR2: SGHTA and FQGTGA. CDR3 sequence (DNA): TGTGCCAGCAGCTGGTCTAGCGGAAATGAGCAGTTCTTC. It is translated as CASSWSSGNEQFF.

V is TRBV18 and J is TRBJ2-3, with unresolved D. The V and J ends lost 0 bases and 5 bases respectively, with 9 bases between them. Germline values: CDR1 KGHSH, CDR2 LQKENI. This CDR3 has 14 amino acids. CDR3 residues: CASSPPGNRDTQYF. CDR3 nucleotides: TGTGCCAGCTCACCACCGGGCAACAGAGATACGCAGTATTTT.

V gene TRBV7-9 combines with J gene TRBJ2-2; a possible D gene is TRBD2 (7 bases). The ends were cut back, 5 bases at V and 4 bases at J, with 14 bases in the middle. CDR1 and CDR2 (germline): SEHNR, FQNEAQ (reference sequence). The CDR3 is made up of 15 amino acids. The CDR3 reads CASSPRGGGTGELFF. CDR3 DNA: TGTGCCAGCAGCCCAAGGGGAGGGGGCACCGGGGAGCTGTTTTTT.

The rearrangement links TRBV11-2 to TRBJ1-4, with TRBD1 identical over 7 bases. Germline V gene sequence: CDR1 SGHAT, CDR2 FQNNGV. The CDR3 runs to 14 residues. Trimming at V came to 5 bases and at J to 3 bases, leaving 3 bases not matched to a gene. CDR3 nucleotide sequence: TGTGCCAGCAGCCCGACAGGGTCTAATGAAAAACTGTTTTTT. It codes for CASSPTGSNEKLFF.

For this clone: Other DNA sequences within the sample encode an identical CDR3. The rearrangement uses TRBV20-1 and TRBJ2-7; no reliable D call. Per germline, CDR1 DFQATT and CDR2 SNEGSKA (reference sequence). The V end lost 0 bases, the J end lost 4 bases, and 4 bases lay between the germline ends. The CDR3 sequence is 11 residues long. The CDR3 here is CSARDTYEQYF. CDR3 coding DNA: TGCAGTGCTAGAGACACTTACGAGCAGTACTTC.

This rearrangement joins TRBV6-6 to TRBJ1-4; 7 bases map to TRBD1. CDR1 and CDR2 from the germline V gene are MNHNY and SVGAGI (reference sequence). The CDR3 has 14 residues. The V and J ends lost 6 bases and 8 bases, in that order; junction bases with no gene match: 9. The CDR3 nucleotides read TGTGCCAGCAGCCTCGACAGGGCTGGAGAAAAACTGTTTTTT. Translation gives CASSLDRAGEKLFF.

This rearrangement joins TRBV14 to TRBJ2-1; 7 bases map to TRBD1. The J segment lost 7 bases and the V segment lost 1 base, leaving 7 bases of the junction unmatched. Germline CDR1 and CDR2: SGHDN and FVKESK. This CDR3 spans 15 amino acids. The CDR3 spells CASSQATGVGNEQFF. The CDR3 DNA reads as TGTGCCAGCAGCCAAGCCACAGGGGTTGGGAATGAGCAGTTCTTC.